Presented here are 24 T cell receptor beta chains from one specimen sequenced in a study of shared clonotypes between healthy human individuals. Sequencing was performed with immunoSEQ multiplex PCR; in TCRdb, only in-frame clones are kept and a portion is missing. The sample carries millions of clones, about 95% recorded once. Sequences were obtained from naive CD4+ T cells sorted from blood. Subset described: CD45RA+ positively selected. The receptor source for this set is a man between 18 and 29 years old in good health.

This chain uses TRBV11-2 with TRBJ2-2; TRBD2 might be the D (6 bases). CDR1 and CDR2 (germline): SGHAT, FQNNGV. Trimming removed 7 bases from V and 4 bases from J, with 16 bases in between. This CDR3 comprises 15 residues. The CDR3 is CASNGAGGGTGELFF. CDR3 nucleotides: TGTGCCAGCAACGGGGCCGGGGGAGGCACCGGGGAGCTGTTTTTT.

The chain couples TRBV5-6 to TRBJ1-2; D remains ambiguous. The V end was cut by 1 base, the J end by 6 bases, with 13 bases between. Germline assignment: CDR1 SGHDT and CDR2 YYEEEE. CDR3 length equals 14 residues. CDR3 region: CASSLITAKDGYTF. CDR3 nucleotide sequence: TGTGCCAGCAGCTTGATTACAGCGAAGGATGGCTACACCTTC.

This chain joins TRBV9 and TRBJ2-3, with D perhaps TRBD1 or TRBD2 (5 bases each). V shed 4 bases and J shed 0 bases, with 12 bases lying between them. The CDR3 has 15 amino acids. Germline-derived CDR1 and CDR2 are SGDLS and YYNGEE. The CDR3 sequence is CASSNRQRSTDTQYF. The CDR3 DNA reads as TGTGCCAGCAGCAACAGACAGCGGAGCACAGATACGCAGTATTTT.

V usage is TRBV6-5 and J usage is TRBJ1-1, with 11 nucleotides matching TRBD1. The CDR3 runs 14 residues. CDR1 and CDR2 from the germline V gene are MNHEY and SVGAGI. V shed 10 bases and J 4 bases; nucleotides not matched to a gene: 8. The CDR3 spells CAIGPDRGPTEAFF. The CDR3 coding sequence is TGTGCCATCGGACCGGACAGGGGGCCCACTGAAGCTTTCTTT.

Remarks on this clone: Other DNA sequences within the sample encode an identical CDR3. The V call is TRBV29-1, the J call TRBJ2-7; 7 bases line up with TRBD2. This CDR3 comprises 12 residues. Germline CDR1 is SQVTM and CDR2 is ANQGSEA. Trimming removed 6 bases from V and 0 bases from J; junction bases left unmatched: 2. CDR3 DNA: TGCAGCGTAGAGCGGGGCTCCTACGAGCAGTACTTC. It yields the protein CSVERGSYEQYF.

This clone was recorded once. The chain joins TRBV23-1 to TRBJ2-7; the D gene could be TRBD1 or TRBD2 (5 bases each). TRBV23-1 is annotated as an ORF whose role is uncertain. Trimming removed 8 bases from V and 0 bases from J, with 20 bases in between. The CDR3 has 16 amino acids. CDR3 region: CASFDQGRSPSYEQYF. The CDR3, as DNA: TGCGCCAGCTTCGATCAGGGACGGAGTCCCTCCTACGAGCAGTACTTC.

This chain links TRBV18 with TRBJ1-6, with a weak D call TRBD1 (6 bases). The CDR3 is made up of 15 amino acids. Germline-derived CDR1 and CDR2 are KGHSH and LQKENI. The V and J ends lost 6 bases and 6 bases respectively, with 15 bases between them. CDR3 residues: CASSGGGAINSPLHF. The CDR3 coding sequence is TGTGCCAGCTCCGGCGGGGGCGCCATTAATTCACCCCTCCACTTT.

The chain combines TRBV7-9 with TRBJ2-1; D remains unclear. The V gene's germline CDR1 is SEHNR and CDR2 FQNEAQ (reference sequence). The CDR3 sequence is 16 residues long. V lost 3 bases, J lost 0 bases, and 12 bases lay in between. For the CDR3, the DNA is TGTGCCAGCAGCTTGGTGACTCTCCCCTCCTACAATGAGCAGTTCTTC. This encodes CASSLVTLPSYNEQFF.

The chain joins TRBV5-4 to TRBJ2-3, with D unresolved. The CDR3 runs 13 residues. V shed 6 bases and J shed 2 bases, with 10 bases lying between them. Germline V gene data show CDR1 as SGHNT and CDR2 as YYREEE (reference sequence). For the CDR3, the DNA is TGTGCCAGCACCTGGCAGACCACAGATACGCAGTATTTT. Protein product: CASTWQTTDTQYF. Filled out from reference TRBV5-4 and TRBJ2-3, the complete variable domain reads ETGVTQSPTHLIKTRGQQVTLRCSSQSGHNTVSWYQQALGQGPQFIFQYYREEENGRGNFPPRFSGLQFPNYSSELNVNALELDDSALYLCASTWQTTDTQYFGPGTRLTVL.

Concerning this clone itself: A clone one base away is much larger, so this may be a read error. The V gene is TRBV28, the J gene TRBJ1-3, with 9 bases that match TRBD1. The CDR3 has 17 residues. Germline V CDR1 and CDR2: MDHEN, SYDVKM. This CDR3 reads CASSWTYRGPSGSTIYF. The CDR3 DNA follows: TGTGCCAGCAGTTGGACTTACAGGGGGCCGAGCGGAAGCACCATATATTTT.

This clone was recorded only once. The same CDR3 arises from other DNA sequences in this sample as well. The V call is TRBV7-9, the J call TRBJ1-1; D remains unclear. This CDR3 is built from 14 residues. The germline gives CDR1 SEHNR, CDR2 FQNEAQ (reference sequence). Trimming removed 1 base at V and 1 base at J, with 7 bases between. For the CDR3, the DNA is TGTGCCAGCAGCTTAGGCCCACAGAACACTGAAGCTTTCTTT. Residues: CASSLGPQNTEAFF.

The chain joins TRBV14 to TRBJ2-5; D gene uncertain. The CDR3 length is 11 residues. CDR1 is SGHDN, CDR2 FVKESK, per germline. The germline V and J ends were trimmed by 8 bases and 5 bases, with 9 bases remaining between them. CDR3 residues: CASSQHETQYF. Here the CDR3 DNA reads TGTGCCAGCTCCCAACATGAGACCCAGTACTTC.

The chain employs TRBV2 and TRBJ2-4; D is ambiguous. V lost 7 bases and J lost 3, with 19 bases in between. The CDR3 totals 16 residues. The germline V gene encodes CDR1 SNHLY and CDR2 FYNNEI. CDR3 nucleotide sequence: TGTGCCAGCACCCCCCGAGATTATAAAGGCAAAAACATTCAGTACTTC. It yields the protein CASTPRDYKGKNIQYF.

The rearrangement links TRBV30 to TRBJ2-7; D uncertain. The CDR3 sequence is 14 residues long. The V end was cut by 4 bases, the J end by 3 bases, with 16 bases between. Germline loops: CDR1 GTSNPN, CDR2 SVGIG (reference sequence). The CDR3 bases are TGTGCCTGGAACCTTAGGAGAAGGAGCTACGAGCAGTACTTC. Translated: CAWNLRRRSYEQYF.

This clone turned up a few times. This sequence joins TRBV6-5 and TRBJ1-2, with 11 nucleotides matching TRBD1. Looked up from germline, CDR1 is MNHEY and CDR2 is SVGAGI. CDR3 size: 13 residues. V lost 7 bases to trimming and J lost 7 bases; unmatched junction nucleotides: 5. Written as DNA, the CDR3 is TGTGCCAGCACGCGGACAGGGGGCTCTGGCTACACCTTC. Its translation is CASTRTGGSGYTF.

The chain employs TRBV12-5 and TRBJ2-3, with a possible D match to TRBD2 (6 bases). Germline CDR1 is LGHNT and CDR2 is FRNRAP. CDR3 length: 14 amino acids. V was trimmed by 7 bases and J by 5 bases, leaving 16 bases between them. In DNA, the CDR3 is TGTGCTAGTGCCCTCCGCGGGGAGAGAGATACGCAGTATTTT. This gives the protein CASALRGERDTQYF.

The chain recombines TRBV19 with TRBJ2-2; D is undetermined. This CDR3 contains 15 residues. In germline, CDR1 is LNHDA, CDR2 SQIVND (reference sequence). V was trimmed by 10 bases and J by 3 bases, leaving 18 bases between them. Here the CDR3 reads CATTSWQVYTGELFF. In nucleotides, the CDR3 is TGTGCCACCACGTCCTGGCAGGTCTACACCGGGGAGCTGTTTTTT.

The chain combines TRBV6-8 with TRBJ1-3; a possible D gene is TRBD1 (6 bases). The CDR3 loop spans 16 amino acids. The germline CDR1 and CDR2 sequences are MNHGY and SAAAGT. The germline V and J ends were trimmed by 5 bases and 8 bases, with 22 bases remaining between them. The CDR3 coding sequence is TGTGCCAGCAGTCAGTTAACAGGGAGGCGGGGGGACACCATATATTTT. Residues: CASSQLTGRRGDTIYF.

The chain combines TRBV28 with TRBJ1-6, with unresolved D. Germline lookup yields CDR1 MDHEN and CDR2 SYDVKM. The CDR3 totals 13 residues. Trimming stripped 3 bases from V and 7 bases from J, with 7 bases between. The CDR3 nucleotides are TGTGCCAGCAGTTTTAGAAACAATTCACCCCTCCACTTT. This sequence encodes CASSFRNNSPLHF.

The chain couples TRBV6-5 to TRBJ1-3, with 7 bases identical to TRBD1. The CDR3 has 15 amino acids. V trimming: 7 bases; J trimming: 2 bases; junction bases outside the gene matches: 8. The germline V gene has CDR1 MNHEY and CDR2 SVGAGI. The CDR3 sequence is CASKLQDRAGNTIYF. The CDR3, as DNA: TGTGCCAGCAAACTTCAAGACAGGGCTGGAAACACCATATATTTT.

The chain is built from TRBV5-4 and TRBJ1-1, with 8 nucleotides matching TRBD1. Germline lookup yields CDR1 SGHNT and CDR2 YYREEE (reference sequence). V was clipped by 4 bases and J by 4 bases; unmatched bases: 9. This CDR3 spans 15 amino acids. CDR3 protein: CASSSSGTGPTEAFF. The CDR3 DNA reads as TGTGCCAGCAGCAGCTCCGGGACAGGCCCCACTGAAGCTTTCTTT. Looking up the rest from reference TRBV5-4 and TRBJ1-1 gives the full variable domain: ETGVTQSPTHLIKTRGQQVTLRCSSQSGHNTVSWYQQALGQGPQFIFQYYREEENGRGNFPPRFSGLQFPNYSSELNVNALELDDSALYLCASSSSGTGPTEAFFGQGTRLTVV.

The genes are TRBV10-3 and TRBJ2-1, with TRBD1 as a possible D gene (6 bases). The CDR3 loop spans 13 amino acids. Germline-derived CDR1 and CDR2 are ENHRY and SYGVKD. V was trimmed by 11 bases and J by 9 bases, leaving 20 bases between them. The CDR3 bases are TGTGCCTCAAGGGCGCAGGGGATGGGTGAGCAGTTCTTC. Amino acid sequence: CASRAQGMGEQFF.

This clone was detected once. In nucleotides, the CDR3 is TGTGCCAGCAGTTTGTCGGTGCAGGGAACCTACGAGCAGTACTTC. Protein: CASSLSVQGTYEQYF. The chain is built from TRBV28 and TRBJ2-7; a possible D gene is TRBD1 (5 bases). Germline CDR1 is MDHEN and CDR2 is SYDVKM. The V and J ends lost 3 bases and 2 bases respectively, with 14 bases between them. The CDR3 is made up of 15 amino acids.

This clone turned up a few times. The chain has TRBV7-9 and TRBJ1-2; 8 nucleotides agree with TRBD1. Germline assignment: CDR1 SEHNR and CDR2 FQNEAQ (reference sequence). CDR3 size: 14 residues. J gave up 3 bases and V 4 bases, and 4 bases lay outside the gene matches. CDR3 amino acids: CASSSGQGDYGYTF. The CDR3 nucleotides are TGTGCCAGCAGCTCCGGACAGGGAGACTATGGCTACACCTTC.